This T cell receptor beta chain was sequenced during a study of blood T cell repertoires in COVID-19. In the original analysis: Reference gene primer amplification gave estimated nucleated cell counts. Profiled with immunoSEQ multiplex PCR; TCRdb holds only in-frame clones, not every one. For V, J and clone size, that table is used; D and trimming come from the DNA. The sample records about 180,000 clones, 88% being singletons. CDR3 length: 14 residues. CDR1 is GTSNPN, CDR2 SVGIG, per germline (reference sequence). Unmatched junction bases numbered 7, after V lost 5 bases and J lost 0 bases. The TCR was taken from a woman in her thirties with acute or convalescent COVID-19. The V and J genes are TRBV30 and TRBJ2-7, with 7 bases identical to TRBD1. Material for sequencing was peripheral blood. CDR3 protein: CAWRNRGSSYEQYF. CDR3 bases: TGTGCCTGGCGGAACAGGGGAAGCTCCTACGAGCAGTACTTC.